What follows are 15 T cell receptor beta chains derived from one specimen sequenced in a study of blood T cell repertoires in COVID-19. Data came from immunoSEQ multiplex PCR; TCRdb stores just in-frame clones and leaves some out. This table has 200,000 to 250,000 clones, 88% appearing once. Sequencing used peripheral blood. The source of these receptors is a middle-aged man with COVID-19, enrolled during active disease.

The J gene is TRBJ1-4, the V gene TRBV5-4, with 7 bases that match TRBD1. Germline V gene lookup returns CDR1 SGHNT and CDR2 YYREEE (reference sequence). The CDR3 covers 14 residues. Trimming took 2 bases from V and 4 from J; bases not matched to a gene: 2. CDR3 region: CASSLQGSNEKLFF. Here the CDR3 DNA reads TGTGCCAGCAGCTTACAGGGGAGTAATGAAAAACTGTTTTTT.

This clone showed up just a few times. V and J are TRBV6-6 and TRBJ1-5; D gene uncertain. The germline CDR1 and CDR2 sequences are MNHNY and SVGAGI (reference sequence). V was cut by 0 bases and J by 1 base, with 10 bases left in between. CDR3 length: 16 amino acids. The CDR3 nucleotides read TGTGCCAGCAGTTACTCGAAGGGCGGGAGCAATCAGCCCCAGCATTTT. Its protein product is CASSYSKGGSNQPQHF.

The chain couples TRBV6-2 or TRBV6-3 to TRBJ2-2; 11 bases are a match to TRBD2. Germline V lookup: CDR1 MNHEY, CDR2 SVGEGT. CDR3 size: 16 residues. The V and J ends lost 6 bases and 3 bases, in that order; junction bases with no gene match: 6. CDR3 amino acids: CASSYTSGGYTGELFF. The CDR3 bases are TGTGCCAGCAGCTATACTAGCGGGGGCTACACCGGGGAGCTGTTTTTT.

The sample holds one count of this clone. The junction shows a germline mismatch at one end, possibly a read error. The V gene is TRBV18, the J gene TRBJ2-1, with TRBD2 as a possible D gene (6 bases). Germline loops: CDR1 KGHSH, CDR2 LQKENI. This CDR3 comprises 14 residues. The chain's CDR3 is CASTPRRDLGEQFF. The CDR3 nucleotides are TGTGCCAGCACACCACGGCGGGACCTGGGTGAGCAGTTCTTC.

V usage is TRBV2 and J usage is TRBJ2-5; 10 positions agree with TRBD1. Germline lookup yields CDR1 SNHLY and CDR2 FYNNEI. The CDR3 consists of 13 residues. Unmatched junction bases numbered 2, after V lost 5 bases and J lost 5 bases. The CDR3 coding sequence is TGTGCCAGCAGTAAGACAGGGGGCGAGACCCAGTACTTC. Its protein product is CASSKTGGETQYF. Drawing the rest from reference TRBV2 and TRBJ2-5, the complete variable domain is EPEVTQTPSHQVTQMGQEVILRCVPISNHLYFYWYRQILGQKVEFLVSFYNNEISEKSEIFDDQFSVERPDGSNFTLKIRSTKLEDSAMYFCASSKTGGETQYFGPGTRLLVL.

The rearrangement joins TRBV3-1 (or the pseudogene TRBV3-2) to TRBJ2-3; a possible D gene is TRBD2 (6 bases). This CDR3 comprises 13 residues. The V and J ends lost 1 base and 6 bases respectively, with 8 bases between them. In germline, CDR1 is LGHDT, CDR2 YNNKEL (reference sequence). Written as DNA, the CDR3 is TGTGCCAGCAGCCAAGGCGGGACTGATACGCAGTATTTT. Amino acids: CASSQGGTDTQYF.

The chain joins TRBV6-5 to TRBJ1-3; tentative D call: TRBD1 (6 bases). Trimming stripped 6 bases from V and 4 bases from J, with 13 bases between. Per the germline V gene, CDR1 is MNHEY and CDR2 is SVGAGI. The CDR3 length is 14 residues. The chain's CDR3 is CASSEQGKGNTIYF. The CDR3 coding sequence is TGTGCCAGCAGCGAGCAGGGGAAAGGAAACACCATATATTTT.

The rearrangement joins TRBV25-1 to TRBJ2-1; possibly TRBD2 for D (5 bases). V was shortened by 1 base and J by 7 bases, with 8 bases between the two germline ends. The germline V gene has CDR1 MGHDK and CDR2 SYGVNS. The CDR3 is 13 residues long. CDR3 sequence: CASSESGSNEQFF. The CDR3 DNA sequence: TGTGCCAGCAGTGAATCGGGATCTAATGAGCAGTTCTTC.

This clone turned up a few times. The V call is TRBV30, the J call TRBJ2-5, with 10 bases matching TRBD1. Trimming cost V 6 bases and J 5 bases; bases outside gene matches: 15. This CDR3 has 16 residues. Germline V gives CDR1 GTSNPN, CDR2 SVGIG (reference sequence). The chain's CDR3 is CACGPLETGGLETQYF. The CDR3 nucleotides read TGTGCCTGTGGCCCCCTCGAGACAGGGGGCCTGGAGACCCAGTACTTC.

This sequence joins TRBV5-1 and TRBJ1-1, with D perhaps matching TRBD1 (6 bases). The CDR3 totals 15 residues. CDR1 and CDR2 from the germline V gene are SGHRS and YFSETQ. The V end lost 6 bases, the J end lost 1 base, and 16 bases lay between the germline ends. CDR3 protein: CASTTTGTSNTEAFF. In nucleotides, the CDR3 is TGCGCCAGCACCACCACCGGGACATCGAACACTGAAGCTTTCTTT.

The rearrangement joins TRBV6-5 to TRBJ1-1; a possible D gene is TRBD1 (5 bases). CDR3 length equals 15 residues. V was clipped by 0 bases and J by 4 bases, with 12 bases between them. Germline CDR1 MNHEY, CDR2 SVGAGI. CDR3 sequence reads: CASSYSRWGGTEAFF. CDR3 nucleotide sequence: TGTGCCAGCAGTTACTCGAGATGGGGGGGCACTGAAGCTTTCTTT.

The rearrangement joins TRBV30 to TRBJ2-3; TRBD2 matches 9 bases. CDR1 is GTSNPN and CDR2 is SVGIG in the germline V gene (reference sequence). After removal of 0 bases from V and 3 bases from J, the junction contained 4 bases not matched to a gene. The CDR3 covers 15 residues. The CDR3 spells CAWSVKAGGTDTQYF. The CDR3 DNA is TGTGCCTGGAGTGTAAAAGCGGGGGGAACAGATACGCAGTATTTT.

V gene TRBV10-1 combines with J gene TRBJ2-7; 8 nucleotides agree with TRBD1. V trimming: 6 bases; J trimming: 3 bases; junction bases outside the gene matches: 16. This CDR3 is built from 17 residues. Germline V gene sequence: CDR1 WNHNN, CDR2 SYGVQD (reference sequence). The CDR3 sequence is CASSPGDRPRLSYEQYF. Written as DNA, the CDR3 is TGCGCCAGCAGCCCGGGGGACAGGCCCAGACTAAGCTACGAGCAGTACTTC.

This clone was seen only once. The chain couples TRBV4-2 to TRBJ2-6; tentatively, D is TRBD2 (6 bases). This CDR3 is 17 amino acids long. V was pared by 2 bases and J by 3 bases, with 14 bases between. CDR1 LGHNA and CDR2 YNFKEQ come from the germline V gene. This CDR3 is CASSQTLGGFGANVLTF. Here the CDR3 DNA reads TGTGCCAGCAGCCAAACCCTGGGGGGATTTGGGGCCAACGTCCTGACTTTC.

V and J are TRBV15 and TRBJ1-2; D not certain. Germline assignment: CDR1 LNHNV and CDR2 YYDKDF (reference sequence). V shed 4 bases and J shed 2 bases, with 20 bases lying between them. This CDR3 comprises 17 residues. The CDR3 loop reads CATSKLEAPYSNYGYTF. CDR3 nucleotides: TGTGCCACCAGCAAGTTGGAGGCACCCTATTCCAACTATGGCTACACCTTC.